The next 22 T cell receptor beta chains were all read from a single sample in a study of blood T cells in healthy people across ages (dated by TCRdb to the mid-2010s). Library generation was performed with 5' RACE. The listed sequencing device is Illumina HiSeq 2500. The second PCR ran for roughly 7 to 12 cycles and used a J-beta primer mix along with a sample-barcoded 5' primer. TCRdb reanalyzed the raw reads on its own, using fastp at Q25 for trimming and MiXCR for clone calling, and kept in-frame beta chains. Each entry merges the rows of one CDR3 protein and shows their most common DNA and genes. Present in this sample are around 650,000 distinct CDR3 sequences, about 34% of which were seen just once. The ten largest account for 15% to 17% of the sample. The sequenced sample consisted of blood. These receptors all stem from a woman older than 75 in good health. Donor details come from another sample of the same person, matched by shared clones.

CDR3 sequence: CASSLVLAEGETQYF. The DNA of the CDR3 is TGTGCCAGCAGCTTAGTCCTAGCGGAAGGAGAGACCCAGTACTTC. V gene TRBV7-9 combines with J gene TRBJ2-5, with 7 bases that match TRBD2. The trim removed 1 base at V and 4 bases at J, leaving 6 bases unmatched. The CDR3 sequence is 15 residues long. The V gene's germline CDR1 is SEHNR and CDR2 FQNEAQ (reference sequence).

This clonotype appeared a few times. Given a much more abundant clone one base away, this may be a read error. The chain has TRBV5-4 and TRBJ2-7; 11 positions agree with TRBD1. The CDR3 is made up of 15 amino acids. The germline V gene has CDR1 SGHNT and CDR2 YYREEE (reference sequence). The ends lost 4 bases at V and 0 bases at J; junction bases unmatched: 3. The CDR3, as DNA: TGTGCCAGCAGCGTGGGACAGGGGGGCTCCTACGAGCAGTACTTC. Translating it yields CASSVGQGGSYEQYF.

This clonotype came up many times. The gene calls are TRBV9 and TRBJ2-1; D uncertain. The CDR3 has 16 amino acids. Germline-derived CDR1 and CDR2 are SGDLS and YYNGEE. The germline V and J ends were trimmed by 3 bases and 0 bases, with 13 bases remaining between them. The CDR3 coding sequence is TGTGCCAGCAGCGCTCGGACGAGCAGCTCCTACAATGAGCAGTTCTTC. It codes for CASSARTSSSYNEQFF.

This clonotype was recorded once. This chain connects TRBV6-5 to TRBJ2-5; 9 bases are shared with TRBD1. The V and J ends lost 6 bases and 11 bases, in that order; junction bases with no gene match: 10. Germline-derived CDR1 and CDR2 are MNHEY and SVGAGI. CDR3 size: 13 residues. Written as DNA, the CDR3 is TGTGCCAGCAGACCGACAGGGGGATGGGAGCAGTACTTC. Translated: CASRPTGGWEQYF.

The CDR3 nucleotides read TGTGCCAGCAGTTTAACGGACGTAAAGAACACTGAAGCTTTCTTT. Its translation: CASSLTDVKNTEAFF. This chain joins TRBV28 and TRBJ1-1; D uncertain. With 2 bases removed from V and 1 base from J, the gap between germline ends came to 11 bases. This CDR3 is 15 amino acids long. Germline lookup yields CDR1 MDHEN and CDR2 SYDVKM.

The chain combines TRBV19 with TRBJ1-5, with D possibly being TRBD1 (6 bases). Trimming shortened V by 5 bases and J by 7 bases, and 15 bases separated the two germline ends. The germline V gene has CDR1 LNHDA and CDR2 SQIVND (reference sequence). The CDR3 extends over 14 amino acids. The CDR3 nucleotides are TGTGCCAGTAGTCCAGGCAGGGGATCGCAGCCCCAGCATTTT. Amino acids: CASSPGRGSQPQHF.

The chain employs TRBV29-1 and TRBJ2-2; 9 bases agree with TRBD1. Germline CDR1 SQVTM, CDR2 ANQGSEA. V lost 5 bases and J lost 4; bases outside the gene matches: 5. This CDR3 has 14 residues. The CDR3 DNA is TGCAGCGTTACCGGGACAGGGATCACCGGGGAGCTGTTTTTT. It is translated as CSVTGTGITGELFF.

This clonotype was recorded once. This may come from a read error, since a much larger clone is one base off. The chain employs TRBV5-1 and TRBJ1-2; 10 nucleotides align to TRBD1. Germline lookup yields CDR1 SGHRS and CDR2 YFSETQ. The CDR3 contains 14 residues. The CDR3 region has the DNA TGCACCAGCAGCTTGGACGGGACAGGGGTAGGCTACACCTTC. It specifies CTSSLDGTGVGYTF.

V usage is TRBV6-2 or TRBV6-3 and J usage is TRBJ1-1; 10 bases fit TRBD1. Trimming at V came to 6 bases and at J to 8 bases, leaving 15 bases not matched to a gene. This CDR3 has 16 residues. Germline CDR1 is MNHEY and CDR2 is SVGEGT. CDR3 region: CASRPWGTGAFGEAFF. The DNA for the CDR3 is TGTGCCAGCAGGCCTTGGGGGACAGGGGCCTTCGGCGAAGCTTTCTTT.

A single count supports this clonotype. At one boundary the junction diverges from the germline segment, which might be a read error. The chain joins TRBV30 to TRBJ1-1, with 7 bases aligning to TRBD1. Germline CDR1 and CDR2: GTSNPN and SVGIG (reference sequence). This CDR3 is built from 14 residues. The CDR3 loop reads CVWRGLGAGTEAFF. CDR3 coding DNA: TGTGTCTGGAGGGGGCTGGGCGCGGGAACTGAAGCTTTCTTT.

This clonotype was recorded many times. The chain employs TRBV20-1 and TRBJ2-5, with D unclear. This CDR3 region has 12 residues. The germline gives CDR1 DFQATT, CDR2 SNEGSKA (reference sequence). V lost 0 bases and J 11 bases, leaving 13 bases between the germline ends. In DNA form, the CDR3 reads TGCAGTGCTAGAGATGAAAAGCCTTTGCAGTACTTC. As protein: CSARDEKPLQYF.

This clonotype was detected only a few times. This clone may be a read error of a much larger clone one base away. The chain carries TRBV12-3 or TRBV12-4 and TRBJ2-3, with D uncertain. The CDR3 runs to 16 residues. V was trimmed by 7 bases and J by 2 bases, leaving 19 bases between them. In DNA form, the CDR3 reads TGTGCCAGCACCGTCCGCCGAGGAGCCCTCACAGATACGCAGTATTTT. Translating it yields CASTVRRGALTDTQYF.

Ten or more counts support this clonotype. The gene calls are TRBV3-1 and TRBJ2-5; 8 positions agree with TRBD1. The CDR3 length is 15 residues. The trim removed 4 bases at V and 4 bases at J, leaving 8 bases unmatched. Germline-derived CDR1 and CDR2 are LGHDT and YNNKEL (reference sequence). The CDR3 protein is CASSPGQGVGETQYF. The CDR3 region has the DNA TGTGCCAGCAGCCCCGGACAGGGAGTGGGAGAGACCCAGTACTTC.

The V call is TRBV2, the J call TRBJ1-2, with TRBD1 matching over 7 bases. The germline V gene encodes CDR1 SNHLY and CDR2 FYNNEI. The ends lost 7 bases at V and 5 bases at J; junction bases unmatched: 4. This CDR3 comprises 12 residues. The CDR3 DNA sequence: TGTGCCAGCAAGGAGGGGGCGTATGGCTACACCTTC. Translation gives CASKEGAYGYTF.

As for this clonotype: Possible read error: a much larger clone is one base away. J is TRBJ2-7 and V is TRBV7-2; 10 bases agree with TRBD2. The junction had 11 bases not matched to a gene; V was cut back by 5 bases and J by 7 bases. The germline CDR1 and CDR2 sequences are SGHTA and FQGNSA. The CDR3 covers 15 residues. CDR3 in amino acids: CASSPGLAEYNEQYF. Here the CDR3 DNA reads TGTGCCAGCAGCCCCGGACTAGCGGAGTACAATGAGCAGTACTTC.

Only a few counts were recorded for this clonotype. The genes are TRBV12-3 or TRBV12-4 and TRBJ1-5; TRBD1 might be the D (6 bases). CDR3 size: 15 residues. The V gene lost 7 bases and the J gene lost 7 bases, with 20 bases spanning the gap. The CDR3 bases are TGTGCCAGCATTCCGGGGGCGCCGCCGGGCCAGCCCCAGCATTTT. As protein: CASIPGAPPGQPQHF.

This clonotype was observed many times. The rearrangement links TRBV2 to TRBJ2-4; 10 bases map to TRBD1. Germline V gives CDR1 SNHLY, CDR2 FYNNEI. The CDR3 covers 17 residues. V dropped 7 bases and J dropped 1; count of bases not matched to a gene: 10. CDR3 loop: CASNTGTGDRAKNIQYF. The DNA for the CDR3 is TGTGCCAGCAATACCGGGACAGGGGATCGGGCCAAAAACATTCAGTACTTC.

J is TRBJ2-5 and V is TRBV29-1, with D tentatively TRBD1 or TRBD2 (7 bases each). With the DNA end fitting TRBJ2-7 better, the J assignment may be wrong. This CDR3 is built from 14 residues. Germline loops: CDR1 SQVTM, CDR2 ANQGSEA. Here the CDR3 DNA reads TGCAGCGTTGATCGACAGGGAGGGATCTACGAGCAGTACTTC. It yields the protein CSVDRQGGIYEQYF.

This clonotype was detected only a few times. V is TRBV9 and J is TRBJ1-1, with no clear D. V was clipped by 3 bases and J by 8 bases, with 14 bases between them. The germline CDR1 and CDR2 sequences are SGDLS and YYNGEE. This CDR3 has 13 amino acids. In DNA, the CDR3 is TGTGCCAGCAGCGGAACCACCCGTGGGGAAGCTTTCTTT. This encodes CASSGTTRGEAFF.

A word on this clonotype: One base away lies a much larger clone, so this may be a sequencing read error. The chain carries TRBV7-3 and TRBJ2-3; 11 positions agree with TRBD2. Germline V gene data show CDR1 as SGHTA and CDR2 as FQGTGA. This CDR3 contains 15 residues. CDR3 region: CPSSFGTSGTDTQYF. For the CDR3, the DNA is TGTCCCAGCAGCTTCGGGACTAGCGGAACAGATACGCAGTATTTT.

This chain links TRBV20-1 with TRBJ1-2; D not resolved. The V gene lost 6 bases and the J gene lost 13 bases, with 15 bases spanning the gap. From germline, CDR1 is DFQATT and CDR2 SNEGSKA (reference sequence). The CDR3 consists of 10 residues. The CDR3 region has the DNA TGCAGTGCCTGGAACGGCCGCACCACCTTC. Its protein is CSAWNGRTTF.

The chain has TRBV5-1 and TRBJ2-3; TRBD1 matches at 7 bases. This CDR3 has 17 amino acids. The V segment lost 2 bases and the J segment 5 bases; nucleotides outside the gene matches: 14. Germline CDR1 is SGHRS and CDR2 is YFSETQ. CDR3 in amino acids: CASSFPTTGVERDTQYF. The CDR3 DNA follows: TGCGCCAGCAGCTTTCCCACAACAGGGGTTGAGAGAGATACGCAGTATTTT.